Below, 24 T cell receptor beta chains from the same sample are listed, as sequenced in a study of T cells after yellow fever vaccination. TCRdb called the 5' RACE reads again in MiXCR, with one record for every CDR3 protein. The sample lists some 600,000 distinct CDR3 sequences, 17% seen once, with 17% in the top ten. The sequencing here drew on PBMCs, taken 4 to 6 days after the first yellow fever vaccination. These TCRs come from a man aged 18-30 years who received the YFV17D yellow fever vaccine.

The V gene is TRBV5-5, the J gene TRBJ2-3, with TRBD2 matching over 8 bases. J lost 2 bases, V lost 3 bases, and 8 bases had no gene match. Germline lookup yields CDR1 SGHKS and CDR2 YYEKEE (reference sequence). There are 16 residues in the CDR3. CDR3 protein: CASSSVGGGYTDTQYF. Written as DNA, the CDR3 is TGTGCCAGCAGCTCCGTGGGCGGGGGGTACACAGATACGCAGTATTTT.

This clonotype came up many times. The chain combines TRBV20-1 with TRBJ1-4; D is possibly TRBD1 (5 bases). This CDR3 spans 14 amino acids. Trimming removed 6 bases at V and 0 bases at J, with 11 bases between. Germline V CDR1 and CDR2: DFQATT, SNEGSKA (reference sequence). CDR3: CSAGTPATNEKLFF. The CDR3 DNA follows: TGCAGTGCGGGGACGCCCGCAACTAATGAAAAACTGTTTTTT.

This chain links TRBV21-1 with TRBJ2-3; the table's D call of TRBD1 was not tested on the DNA. TRBV21-1 is deemed a pseudogene. CDR3 length equals 17 residues. This CDR3 reads CASSKEILQGGRDTQYF. The CDR3 DNA follows: TGTGCCAGCAGCAAAGAAATTCTCCAGGGGGGAAGAGATACGCAGTATTTT.

This clonotype was seen at least ten times. The chain couples TRBV12-3 or TRBV12-4 to TRBJ1-1; D is uncertain. The CDR3 runs to 15 residues. V gave up 1 base and J gave up 4 bases, with 13 bases separating them. CDR3 nucleotides: TGTGCCAGCAGTTTAGGAGGGCGGTTGGGCACTGAAGCTTTCTTT. Its translation is CASSLGGRLGTEAFF.

The chain has TRBV9 and TRBJ2-5; 10 positions match TRBD1. The CDR3 has 19 residues. Per the germline V gene, CDR1 is SGDLS and CDR2 is YYNGEE. V lost 4 bases, J lost 1 base, and 16 bases stayed unmatched. CDR3 DNA sequence: TGTGCCAGCAGCCACGGGACAGGGGAGGTCGGGCTCCCCCAAGAGACCCAGTACTTC. It codes for CASSHGTGEVGLPQETQYF.

This clonotype was counted a few times. CDR3 nucleotide sequence: TGCGCCAGCAGCCAAGAAAGGGGGGACACTGAAGCTTTCTTT. Translated: CASSQERGDTEAFF. The chain joins TRBV4-3 to TRBJ1-1, with D possibly being TRBD1 (6 bases). V shed 0 bases and J shed 3 bases, with 8 bases lying between them. The CDR3 spans 14 residues. Per germline, CDR1 LGHNA and CDR2 YSLEER.

This chain connects TRBV11-2 to TRBJ1-1; TRBD1 matches at 9 bases. The CDR3 is 17 residues long. CDR1 and CDR2 (germline): SGHAT, FQNNGV. The ends lost 1 base at V and 0 bases at J; junction bases unmatched: 6. The CDR3 loop reads CASSLGNRGQMNTEAFF. The CDR3 DNA reads as TGTGCCAGCAGCTTAGGGAACAGGGGGCAGATGAACACTGAAGCTTTCTTT.

The chain combines TRBV11-2 with TRBJ1-4; 8 bases agree with TRBD1. V lost 3 bases and J lost 0; bases outside the gene matches: 9. The CDR3 contains 18 residues. CDR1 is SGHAT, CDR2 FQNNGV, per germline. CDR3 sequence (DNA): TGTGCCAGCAGCTTTTACAGGGGGGCAAGGGCAACTAATGAAAAACTGTTTTTT. It yields the protein CASSFYRGARATNEKLFF.

This clonotype was observed a few times. The chain links TRBV12-3 or TRBV12-4 to TRBJ2-6, with a weak D call TRBD1 (5 bases). This CDR3 has 17 amino acids. V was shortened by 6 bases and J by 1 base, with 16 bases between the two germline ends. The CDR3 DNA is TGTGCCAGCAGAGAAGCCAGGGCCCTATCTGGGGCCAACGTCCTGACTTTC. Encoded protein: CASREARALSGANVLTF.

This clonotype was counted a single time. The V and J genes are TRBV20-1 and TRBJ2-3; D is undetermined. CDR3 length equals 12 residues. Trimming took 8 bases from V and 2 from J, leaving 11 bases between them. Germline-derived CDR1 and CDR2 are DFQATT and SNEGSKA (reference sequence). CDR3 DNA sequence: TGCAGTTTCGGCAGAGTCACAGATACGCAGTATTTT. Translated, it gives CSFGRVTDTQYF.

This CDR3 reads CASSENFYEQYF. DNA of the CDR3: TGCGCCAGCAGTGAGAACTTCTACGAGCAGTACTTC. The rearrangement links TRBV10-1 to TRBJ2-7; D call uncertain. The germline gives CDR1 WNHNN, CDR2 SYGVQD (reference sequence). The V end lost 2 bases, the J end lost 3 bases, and 5 bases lay between the germline ends. The CDR3 contains 12 residues.

This sequence joins TRBV20-1 and TRBJ2-5; D unresolved. The length of the CDR3 is 14 residues. Trimming stripped 7 bases from V and 1 base from J, with 16 bases between. Germline CDR1 DFQATT, CDR2 SNEGSKA (reference sequence). In nucleotides, the CDR3 is TGCAGTGTGCTCTCCGGCGGATTCCAAGAGACCCAGTACTTC. Amino acids: CSVLSGGFQETQYF.

CDR3 nucleotides: TGTGCCAGCAGCCGCGGGGGCTACACCTTC. It is translated as CASSRGGYTF. The rearrangement links TRBV12-3 or TRBV12-4 to TRBJ1-2; no clear D gene. Trimming removed 6 bases from V and 8 bases from J, with 7 bases in between. This CDR3 contains 10 residues.

This clonotype came up a few times. The CDR3: CASSTPGRGGRDTQYF. In nucleotides, the CDR3 is TGTGCCAGCAGTACCCCGGGGCGGGGGGGAAGAGATACGCAGTATTTT. The chain combines TRBV2 with TRBJ2-3; 9 nucleotides agree with TRBD2. Per the germline V gene, CDR1 is SNHLY and CDR2 is FYNNEI. This CDR3 region has 16 residues. J was trimmed by 5 bases and V by 5 bases; bases with no gene match: 11.

This clonotype was seen repeatedly, ten times or more. The rearrangement joins TRBV28 to TRBJ2-3; 12 nucleotides align to TRBD2. The CDR3 covers 14 residues. The germline CDR1 and CDR2 sequences are MDHEN and SYDVKM. J lost 5 bases, V lost 5 bases, and 2 bases had no gene match. The CDR3 spells CASSRTSGVDTQYF. CDR3 sequence (DNA): TGTGCCAGCAGTCGGACTAGCGGGGTAGATACGCAGTATTTT.

This clonotype appeared a few times. The chain uses TRBV28 and TRBJ2-2, with D hard to call. This CDR3 is built from 11 residues. Trimming cost V 8 bases and J 7 bases, with 8 bases left between them. CDR1 is MDHEN and CDR2 is SYDVKM in the germline V gene. CDR3 protein: CASSRVGELFF. The CDR3 nucleotides are TGTGCCAGCTCTAGGGTCGGGGAGCTGTTTTTT.

This chain connects TRBV4-3 to TRBJ2-6; D gene uncertain. Trimming shortened V by 0 bases and J by 4 bases, and 13 bases separated the two germline ends. Germline-derived CDR1 and CDR2 are LGHNA and YSLEER. The CDR3 is 17 amino acids. CDR3 sequence (DNA): TGCGCCAGCAGCCAAGATCTGAAAGGTTCCGGGGCCAACGTCCTGACTTTC. Encoded protein: CASSQDLKGSGANVLTF.

In its sample, this clonotype was seen a few times. The chain recombines TRBV7-2 with TRBJ2-1, with 11 bases aligning to TRBD2. Unmatched junction bases numbered 3, after V lost 3 bases and J lost 8 bases. CDR3 length: 14 residues. In germline, CDR1 is SGHTA, CDR2 FQGNSA. The CDR3 nucleotides are TGTGCCAGCAGCTTTCTAGCGGGGGGTGATGAGCAGTTCTTC. Amino acid sequence: CASSFLAGGDEQFF.

The sample holds many counts of this clonotype. The gene calls are TRBV12-3 or TRBV12-4 and TRBJ1-1; no clear D. The CDR3 is 12 amino acids. Trimming removed 3 bases at V and 1 base at J, with 3 bases between. This CDR3 is CASSFANTEAFF. In nucleotides, the CDR3 is TGTGCCAGCAGTTTTGCGAACACTGAAGCTTTCTTT.

This clonotype was seen a few times. The genes are TRBV6-5 and TRBJ2-2, with D tentatively TRBD1 (6 bases). Looked up from germline, CDR1 is MNHEY and CDR2 is SVGAGI. CDR3 length: 15 residues. V gave up 6 bases and J gave up 2 bases, with 13 bases separating them. CDR3 bases: TGTGCCAGCAGCGCCGGGACAACAAACACCGGGGAGCTGTTTTTT. This translates into CASSAGTTNTGELFF.

CDR3 sequence: CASSLQLGNSPLHF. The DNA of the CDR3 is TGTGCCAGCAGTTTACAGCTGGGTAATTCACCCCTCCACTTT. This chain uses TRBV12-3 or TRBV12-4 with TRBJ1-6; the D is unclear. V gave up 2 bases and J gave up 6 bases, with 8 bases separating them. This CDR3 contains 14 residues.

This clonotype was observed once. The genes are TRBV7-2 and TRBJ1-2; perhaps TRBD1 as D (5 bases). Germline V gene lookup returns CDR1 SGHTA and CDR2 FQGNSA. The CDR3 consists of 15 residues. V dropped 1 base and J dropped 7 bases, with 16 bases sitting between them. CDR3 nucleotide sequence: TGTGCCAGCAGCTTAGAAGGAGCCCTCGGGGCTGGCTACACCTTC. This translates into CASSLEGALGAGYTF.

V is TRBV6-1 and J is TRBJ2-2; possible D gene TRBD1, 6 bases. V lost 8 bases and J 0 bases, leaving 10 bases between the germline ends. CDR1 is MNHNS, CDR2 SASEGT, per germline. The CDR3 loop spans 14 amino acids. The CDR3 loop reads CASLWGPNTGELFF. Here the CDR3 DNA reads TGTGCCAGCCTATGGGGGCCGAACACCGGGGAGCTGTTTTTT.

About this clonotype: Germline is not matched at one junction end, which may reflect a read error. The CDR3 DNA sequence: TGTGCTAGCAGCCCGAACCCCTCAGGGGCCAACACCGGGGAGCTGTTTTTT. The encoded protein is CASSPNPSGANTGELFF. The rearrangement links TRBV7-7 to TRBJ2-2; D perhaps matches TRBD1 (6 bases). Germline V lookup: CDR1 SSHAT, CDR2 FNYEAQ (reference sequence). CDR3 length: 17 amino acids.